Presented here are 23 T cell receptor beta chains from one specimen sequenced in a study of regulatory T cells in long-lasting Graves disease. Sample time point: persistent/refractory GD, antithyroid drugs over 5 years with positive TRAb. With RNA extracted from PBMCs as input, the TCR library was made. Arm-PCR of CDR3 regions and iRepertoire HTBI primers were used to build TCR beta libraries. TCRdb analysed the multiplex PCR reads with MiXCR anew, one entry per CDR3 protein. The sample has about 450,000 distinct CDR3 sequences; roughly a quarter are singletons. The sequenced sample was peripheral blood mononuclear cells (PBMCs), obtained when the disease was refractory, from a patient treated with antithyroid drugs. The receptor source for this set is a female donor with Graves disease.

As to this clonotype: Its ends do not fully match the called genes, so a read error is possible. J is TRBJ2-7 and V is TRBV29-1; D might be TRBD1 or TRBD2, each matching 5 bases. The CDR3 runs 11 residues. Germline CDR1 is SQVTM and CDR2 is ANQGSEA. CDR3 DNA sequence: TGCAGCGCGAGAGGGGTCTACGAGCAGTGCTTC. This sequence encodes CSARGVYEQCF.

V gene TRBV7-6 combines with J gene TRBJ2-1; D might be TRBD1 or TRBD2, each matching 5 bases. The CDR3 has 15 residues. V was pared by 2 bases and J by 8 bases, with 16 bases between. Germline V gene sequence: CDR1 SGHVS, CDR2 FNYEAQ. The CDR3 DNA follows: TGTGCCAGCAGCTTACTGGGGGAGCAGGTTGATGAGCAGTTCTTC. Translating gives CASSLLGEQVDEQFF.

On this clonotype itself: The conserved final phenylalanine or tryptophan is absent from the CDR3, which likely points to a read error. The CDR3 coding sequence is TGTGCCAGCAGTGAAGCGGGACAGTCCTACGAGCAGTACTCC. It specifies CASSEAGQSYEQYS. The chain uses TRBV6-2 or TRBV6-3 and TRBJ2-7; D might be TRBD1 or TRBD2, each matching 7 bases. V dropped 5 bases and J dropped 1 base, with 12 bases sitting between them. The CDR3 is 14 residues long. Germline V gene lookup returns CDR1 MNHEY and CDR2 SVGEGT.

The genes are TRBV30 and TRBJ1-4; a weak D match, TRBD1 (5 bases). Germline values: CDR1 GTSNPN, CDR2 SVGIG (reference sequence). The CDR3 is 15 amino acids. Trimming removed 0 bases at V and 4 bases at J, with 12 bases between. Here the CDR3 DNA reads TGTGCCTGGAGTGTAAACCAGGGATATAATGAAAAACTGTTTTTT. This encodes CAWSVNQGYNEKLFF.

The chain is built from TRBV4-3 and TRBJ1-1, with D unresolved. Germline CDR1 and CDR2: LGHNA and YSLEER. The CDR3 runs to 13 residues. Between the trimmed V and J ends, which lost 2 bases and 3 bases, there was a span of 7 bases. This CDR3 reads CASSQSDYTEAFF. The CDR3 DNA reads TGCGCCAGCAGCCAAAGCGACTACACTGAAGCTTTCTTT.

The genes are TRBV12-3 or TRBV12-4 and TRBJ2-1; 9 bases align to TRBD2. The CDR3 is 15 amino acids. V shed 5 bases, J shed 7 bases, and the junction held 9 bases outside the gene matches. The CDR3 DNA is TGTGCCAGCAGTCCGAAGGCGGGAGGGAAGAATGAGCAGTTCTTC. Amino acid sequence: CASSPKAGGKNEQFF.

This chain connects TRBV7-2 to TRBJ1-5; 7 bases match TRBD1. The CDR3 loop spans 15 amino acids. J gave up 4 bases and V 5 bases, and 8 bases lay outside the gene matches. The V gene's germline CDR1 is SGHTA and CDR2 FQGNSA. The CDR3 is CASSASGTANQPQHF. The DNA for the CDR3 is TGTGCCAGCAGCGCCTCCGGGACAGCTAATCAGCCCCAGCATTTT.

This clonotype was picked up many times. The chain uses TRBV6-2 or TRBV6-3 and TRBJ1-1; the D gene is possibly TRBD1 (5 bases). The CDR3 loop spans 14 amino acids. The germline V and J ends were trimmed by 0 bases and 4 bases, with 9 bases remaining between them. Germline V CDR1 and CDR2: MNHEY, SVGEGT. The CDR3: CASSYSQGSTEAFF. The CDR3 region has the DNA TGTGCCAGCAGTTACTCGCAGGGTAGCACTGAAGCTTTCTTT.

As for this clonotype: A read error is possible here, since a much larger clone lies one base away. V is TRBV15 and J is TRBJ2-4; D not certain. Germline CDR1 LNHNV, CDR2 YYDKDF (reference sequence). The CDR3 has 13 residues. CDR3 region: CAASTSRNNIQYF. DNA of the CDR3: TGTGCCGCCAGCACCTCCCGAAATAACATTCAGTACTTC.

This clonotype appeared many times. The genes are TRBV7-2 and TRBJ2-7, with D uncertain. The CDR3 totals 12 residues. Germline CDR1 and CDR2: SGHTA and FQGNSA. V lost 5 bases and J lost 0, with 5 bases in between. The CDR3 loop is CASSRSSYEQYF. DNA of the CDR3: TGTGCCAGCAGCAGGAGCTCCTACGAGCAGTACTTC.

The genes are TRBV5-1 and TRBJ2-7, with 7 bases aligning to TRBD1. V was clipped by 0 bases and J by 1 base; unmatched bases: 10. This CDR3 spans 17 amino acids. Germline V lookup: CDR1 SGHRS, CDR2 YFSETQ. CDR3 coding DNA: TGCGCCAGCAGCTTGGTAACCGGTAGGGGGCAATCCTACGAGCAGTACTTC. Translating gives CASSLVTGRGQSYEQYF.

In this sample, this clonotype turned up many times. CDR3 region: CSAAAGETQYF. In DNA, the CDR3 is TGCAGTGCCGCGGCCGGAGAGACCCAGTACTTC. This chain uses TRBV20-1 with TRBJ2-5, with D hard to call. The CDR3 runs to 11 residues. The ends were cut back, 6 bases at V and 4 bases at J, with 9 bases in the middle. The germline V gene encodes CDR1 DFQATT and CDR2 SNEGSKA (reference sequence).

V and J are TRBV20-1 and TRBJ2-7; D might be TRBD1 or TRBD2, each matching 6 bases. The CDR3 contains 15 residues. Trimming cost V 0 bases and J 8 bases, with 20 bases left between them. Germline values: CDR1 DFQATT, CDR2 SNEGSKA (reference sequence). CDR3 amino acids: CSARDWGASTVQQYF. The CDR3 region has the DNA TGCAGTGCTAGAGATTGGGGGGCATCTACGGTCCAGCAGTACTTC.

This chain joins TRBV6-1 and TRBJ1-1; D uncertain. The germline V gene encodes CDR1 MNHNS and CDR2 SASEGT. The V and J ends lost 5 bases and 0 bases respectively, with 19 bases between them. The CDR3 is 17 amino acids. The DNA for the CDR3 is TGTGCCAGCAGTTACCTGACAAGGCCTGGCGTGAACACTGAAGCTTTCTTT. Encoded protein: CASSYLTRPGVNTEAFF.

This clonotype was seen at least ten times. This rearrangement joins TRBV5-1 to TRBJ2-7; D call uncertain. CDR1 is SGHRS, CDR2 YFSETQ, per germline. The ends were cut back, 0 bases at V and 3 bases at J, with 7 bases in the middle. This CDR3 is built from 13 residues. The CDR3 loop is CASSLAQNYEQYF. CDR3 bases: TGCGCCAGCAGCTTGGCCCAAAACTACGAGCAGTACTTC. The full variable domain, rest sourced from reference TRBV5-1 and TRBJ2-7, is KAGVTQTPRYLIKTRGQQVTLSCSPISGHRSVSWYQQTPGQGLQFLFEYFSETQRNKGNFPGRFSGRQFSNSRSEMNVSTLELGDSALYLCASSLAQNYEQYFGPGTRLTVT.

On this clonotype: A much larger clonotype is one base distant, so this may be a read error. The gene calls are TRBV5-1 and TRBJ1-5; D not resolved. This CDR3 contains 15 residues. CDR1 and CDR2 from the germline V gene are SGHRS and YFSETQ. CDR3 loop: CASSLGQGSNQPRHF. CDR3 in DNA: TGCGCCAGCAGCTTAGGTCAAGGGTCCAATCAGCCCCGGCATTTT.

V gene TRBV11-2 combines with J gene TRBJ1-6; no reliable D call. CDR3 size: 16 residues. Looked up from germline, CDR1 is SGHAT and CDR2 is FQNNGV. The V and J ends lost 3 bases and 9 bases respectively, with 18 bases between them. CDR3 nucleotide sequence: TGTGCCAGCAGCTTGGCCGTGGCGGTTTCAATTTCACCCCTCCACTTT. It codes for CASSLAVAVSISPLHF.

This clonotype appeared many times. The chain carries TRBV6-1 and TRBJ1-1, with a possible D match to TRBD1 (6 bases). This CDR3 spans 14 amino acids. Trimming cost V 6 bases and J 5 bases, with 16 bases left between them. The germline CDR1 and CDR2 sequences are MNHNS and SASEGT. Here the CDR3 reads CASRLTGLGTEAFF. The CDR3 DNA reads as TGTGCCAGCAGACTCACAGGGTTGGGAACTGAAGCTTTCTTT.

The table lists this clonotype with a few counts. The chain carries TRBV27 and TRBJ1-5; 9 positions agree with TRBD1. Looked up from germline, CDR1 is MNHEY and CDR2 is SMNVEV (reference sequence). V trimming: 5 bases; J trimming: 6 bases; junction bases outside the gene matches: 8. The CDR3 is made up of 15 amino acids. The CDR3 DNA reads TGTGCCAGCAGTAAGGACAGGGGAGGAGGTCAGCCCCAGCATTTT. Protein product: CASSKDRGGGQPQHF.

Notes on this clonotype: This may arise from a read error, as a much more abundant clone is one base away. This is likely a read error, given that the CDR3 carries no conserved phenylalanine or tryptophan at its end. The chain is built from TRBV7-2 and TRBJ2-5, with TRBD2 matching 12 bases. The V gene's germline CDR1 is SGHTA and CDR2 FQGNSA. CDR3 length: 16 amino acids. Trimming removed 1 base from V and 1 base from J; junction bases left unmatched: 1. CDR3 DNA: TGTGCCAGCAGCTTAGAACTAGCGGGAGGCCAAGAGACCCAGTACTAC. Amino acid sequence: CASSLELAGGQETQYY.

This clonotype was found a few times. The V and J genes are TRBV7-2 and TRBJ1-2; the match to TRBD1 covers 8 bases. Germline-derived CDR1 and CDR2 are SGHTA and FQGNSA. The V segment lost 6 bases and the J segment 5 bases; nucleotides outside the gene matches: 8. The CDR3 is made up of 14 amino acids. This CDR3 reads CASSHGQGNYGYTF. The CDR3 bases are TGTGCCAGCAGTCATGGACAGGGAAATTATGGCTACACCTTC. The full variable domain, completed using reference TRBV7-2 and TRBJ1-2, is GAGVSQSPSNKVTEKGKDVELRCDPISGHTALYWYRQSLGQGLEFLIYFQGNSAPDKSGLPSDRFSAERTGGSVSTLTIQRTQQEDSAVYLCASSHGQGNYGYTFGSGTRLTVV.

The chain carries TRBV7-2 and TRBJ2-5; a weak D match, TRBD1 (6 bases). The CDR3 loop spans 13 amino acids. In germline, CDR1 is SGHTA, CDR2 FQGNSA. Trimming removed 5 bases from V and 2 bases from J, with 9 bases in between. CDR3 nucleotide sequence: TGTGCCAGCAGCCAACAGGGACAAGAGACCCAGTACTTC. This codes for CASSQQGQETQYF.

This chain uses TRBV7-8 with TRBJ1-1; D uncertain. Trimming took off 2 bases at V and 0 bases at J, with 7 bases between the two ends. This CDR3 contains 14 residues. Germline CDR1 SGHVS, CDR2 FQNEAQ. CDR3: CASSLTDMNTEAFF. CDR3 bases: TGTGCCAGCAGCTTAACAGACATGAACACTGAAGCTTTCTTT.